This record covers a single T cell receptor beta chain. The entry originates in a study of CD8 T cells in Susac syndrome. TCR beta sequences were obtained from blood CD8+ and CD4+ T cells. After extraction with the RNeasy kit, roughly 0.45 to 1 ug of the RNA was reverse transcribed using random hexamers. TCRdb used MiXCR to reprocess the immunoSEQ multiplex PCR reads, holding one entry per CDR3 protein. The sample contains under 80,000 distinct CDR3 sequences, roughly 94% of which appear only once. V lost 6 bases and J lost 1; bases outside the gene matches: 6. This CDR3 is 14 amino acids long. Germline CDR1 SQVTM, CDR2 ANQGSEA.

The chain couples TRBV29-1 to TRBJ2-1, with 7 bases fitting TRBD1. The sequence derives from a human donor with multiple sclerosis. The specimen was CD8+ T cells from PBMCs. CDR3 coding DNA: TGCAGCGTCGATGACAGGGTGTCCTACAATGAGCAGTTCTTC. Translation: CSVDDRVSYNEQFF.